These 3 T cell receptor beta chains were all obtained from the same sample, sequenced in a study of cytomegalovirus exposure and HLA in healthy donors. PCR used 60 Vbeta primers and 13 Jbeta primers. The protocol was immunoSEQ multiplex PCR, while the TCRdb copy is restricted to in-frame clones and leaves out a portion. The sample includes 130,000 or so clones, around four fifths of them seen just once. Sequencing was performed on PBMCs. These receptors came from a man between 35 and 55 years old in good health and CMV-seronegative.

The chain has TRBV5-1 and TRBJ1-1; 7 positions agree with TRBD1. Germline V gene data show CDR1 as SGHRS and CDR2 as YFSETQ. This CDR3 spans 14 amino acids. The V segment lost 5 bases and the J segment 4 bases; nucleotides outside the gene matches: 8. The DNA for the CDR3 is TGCGCCAGCAGTCAACAGGGGCAGGGCACTGAAGCTTTCTTT. Its protein is CASSQQGQGTEAFF.

This clone was observed a single time. V usage is TRBV7-9 and J usage is TRBJ1-2; 7 nucleotides match TRBD1. The V segment lost 4 bases and the J segment 3 bases; nucleotides outside the gene matches: 2. This CDR3 spans 13 amino acids. Per the germline V gene, CDR1 is SEHNR and CDR2 is FQNEAQ (reference sequence). In DNA, the CDR3 is TGTGCCAGCAGCTCAGGGGGTGACTATGGCTACACCTTC. Its protein product is CASSSGGDYGYTF.

The chain combines TRBV4-3 with TRBJ2-5; TRBD2 matches 8 bases. Germline values: CDR1 LGHNA, CDR2 YSLEER. The CDR3 is 15 amino acids. J lost 1 base, V lost 2 bases, and 3 bases had no gene match. CDR3 loop: CASSQSAGVQETQYF. DNA of the CDR3: TGCGCCAGCAGCCAATCAGCGGGGGTCCAAGAGACCCAGTACTTC.